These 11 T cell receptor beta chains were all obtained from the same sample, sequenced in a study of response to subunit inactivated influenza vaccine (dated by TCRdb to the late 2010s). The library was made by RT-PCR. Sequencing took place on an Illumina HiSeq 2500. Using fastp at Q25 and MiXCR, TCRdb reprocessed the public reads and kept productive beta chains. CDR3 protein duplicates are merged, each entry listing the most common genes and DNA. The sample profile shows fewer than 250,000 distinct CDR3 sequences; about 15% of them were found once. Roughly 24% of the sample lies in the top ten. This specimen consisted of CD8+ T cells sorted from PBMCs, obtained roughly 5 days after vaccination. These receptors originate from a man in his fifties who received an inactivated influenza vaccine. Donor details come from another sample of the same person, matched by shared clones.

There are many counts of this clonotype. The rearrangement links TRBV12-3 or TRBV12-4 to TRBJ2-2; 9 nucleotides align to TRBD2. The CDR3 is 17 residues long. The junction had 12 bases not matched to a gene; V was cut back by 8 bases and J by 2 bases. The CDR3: CASDVGSGSENTGELFF. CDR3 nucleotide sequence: TGTGCCAGCGACGTTGGTAGCGGGAGCGAAAACACCGGGGAGCTGTTTTTT.

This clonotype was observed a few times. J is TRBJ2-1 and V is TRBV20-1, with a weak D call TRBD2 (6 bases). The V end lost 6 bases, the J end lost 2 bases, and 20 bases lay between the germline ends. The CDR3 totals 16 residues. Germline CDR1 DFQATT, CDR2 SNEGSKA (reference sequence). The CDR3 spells CSAKSSDTGTYNEQFF. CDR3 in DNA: TGCAGTGCAAAGTCTAGCGATACGGGAACCTACAATGAGCAGTTCTTC.

Here the CDR3 DNA reads TGTGCCAGCAGCGTAGAGGGGGGTGAGCAGTTCTTC. It encodes CASSVEGGEQFF. The rearrangement joins TRBV9 to TRBJ2-1; the D call may be TRBD1 or TRBD2 (6 bases each). V shed 0 bases and J shed 9 bases, with 7 bases lying between them. Germline assignment: CDR1 SGDLS and CDR2 YYNGEE. The CDR3 runs to 12 residues.

CDR3 loop: CASSLTDVAGGRIEQFF. The CDR3, as DNA: TGTGCCAGCAGCTTGACAGATGTAGCGGGGGGGCGAATTGAGCAGTTCTTC. The genes are TRBV7-9 and TRBJ2-1; TRBD2 agrees at 11 bases. The CDR3 contains 17 residues. The junction had 13 bases not matched to a gene; V was cut back by 3 bases and J by 9 bases. Germline lookup yields CDR1 SEHNR and CDR2 FQNEAQ (reference sequence).

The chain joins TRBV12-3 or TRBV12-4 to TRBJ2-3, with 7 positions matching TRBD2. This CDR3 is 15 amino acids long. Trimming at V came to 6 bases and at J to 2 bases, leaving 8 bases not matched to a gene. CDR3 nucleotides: TGTGCCAGCAGCGAACAAGCGGGGCTCACAGATACGCAGTATTTT. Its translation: CASSEQAGLTDTQYF.

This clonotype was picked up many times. The CDR3: CASGDRTASSYNEQFF. The CDR3 DNA is TGTGCTAGTGGGGACCGGACAGCGAGCTCCTACAATGAGCAGTTCTTC. This chain links TRBV12-5 with TRBJ2-1, with TRBD1 as a possible D gene (6 bases). CDR1 and CDR2 (germline): LGHNT, FRNRAP. There are 16 residues in the CDR3. Trimming took 6 bases from V and 0 from J, leaving 15 bases between them.

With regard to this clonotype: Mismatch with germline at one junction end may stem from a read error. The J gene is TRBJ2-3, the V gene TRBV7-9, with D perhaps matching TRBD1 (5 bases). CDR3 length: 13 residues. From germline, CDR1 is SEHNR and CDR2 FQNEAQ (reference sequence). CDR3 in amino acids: CASSFRPTDAQYF. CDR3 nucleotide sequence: TGTGCCAGCAGCTTTAGGCCGACAGATGCGCAGTATTTT.

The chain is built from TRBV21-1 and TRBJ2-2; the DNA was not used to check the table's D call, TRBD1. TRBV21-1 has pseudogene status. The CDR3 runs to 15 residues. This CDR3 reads CASSKEVTGAGELFF. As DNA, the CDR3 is TGTGCCAGCAGCAAAGAGGTCACAGGAGCCGGGGAGCTGTTTTTT.

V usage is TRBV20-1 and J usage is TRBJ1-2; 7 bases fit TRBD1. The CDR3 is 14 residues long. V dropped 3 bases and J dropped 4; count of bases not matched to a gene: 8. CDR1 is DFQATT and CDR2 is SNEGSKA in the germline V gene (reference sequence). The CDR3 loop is CSARDRISSYGYTF. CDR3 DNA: TGCAGTGCTAGGGACAGGATTTCATCCTATGGCTACACCTTC.

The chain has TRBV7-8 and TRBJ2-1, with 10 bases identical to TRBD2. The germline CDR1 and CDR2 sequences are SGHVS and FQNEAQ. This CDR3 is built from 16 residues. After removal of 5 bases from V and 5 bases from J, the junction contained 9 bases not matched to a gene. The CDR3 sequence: CASSNPGLATDNEQFF. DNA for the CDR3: TGTGCCAGCAGCAACCCGGGACTAGCGACGGACAATGAGCAGTTCTTC.

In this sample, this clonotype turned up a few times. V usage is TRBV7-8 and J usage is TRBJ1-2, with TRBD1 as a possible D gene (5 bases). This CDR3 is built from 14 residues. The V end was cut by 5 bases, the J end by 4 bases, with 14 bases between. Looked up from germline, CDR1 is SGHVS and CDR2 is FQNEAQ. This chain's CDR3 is CASSPTGGGYGYTF. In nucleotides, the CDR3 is TGTGCCAGCAGCCCGACGGGGGGTGGCTATGGCTACACCTTC.